Listed below are T cell receptor beta chains from one sample, sequenced in a study of technical replicates of blood from several donors. Sequenced by immunoSEQ multiplex PCR; TCRdb stores in-frame clones only, minus some. This table holds roughly 61,000 clones, 95% to 98% found once. The sequenced material came from T cells isolated from PBMCs. The source of these receptors is a human donor in good health. Both conserved end residues are part of each CDR3.

v_gene: TRBV18
CDR3aa: CASSPLTGGNTIYF

v_gene: TRBV28
CDR3aa: CASRDTGNTIYF

v_gene: TRBV6-5
CDR3aa: CASSLKTSGQQFF

v_gene: TRBV7-9
CDR3aa: CASSSLLGPGANSYEQYF

v_gene: TRBV6-5
CDR3aa: CASRAFRTSYGYTF

v_gene: TRBV4-1
CDR3aa: CASRDTADEQFF

v_gene: TRBV28
CDR3aa: CASSLIRRVLSGNYGYTF

v_gene: TRBV27
CDR3aa: CATGTVNTEAFF

v_gene: TRBV4-1
CDR3aa: CASSQTGTGYQPQHF

v_gene: TRBV9
CDR3aa: CASSPGQGRSETQYF

v_gene: TRBV11-1
CDR3aa: CASRQGTYEQYF

v_gene: TRBV28
CDR3aa: CASRSGQTHGYTF

v_gene: TRBV30
CDR3aa: CAGTLPIGYEQYF

v_gene: TRBV5-1
CDR3aa: CASSMTGGTEQYF

v_gene: TRBV6-5
CDR3aa: CASSYRDRGTEAFF

v_gene: TRBV7-2
CDR3aa: CASSLVGPPGETQYF